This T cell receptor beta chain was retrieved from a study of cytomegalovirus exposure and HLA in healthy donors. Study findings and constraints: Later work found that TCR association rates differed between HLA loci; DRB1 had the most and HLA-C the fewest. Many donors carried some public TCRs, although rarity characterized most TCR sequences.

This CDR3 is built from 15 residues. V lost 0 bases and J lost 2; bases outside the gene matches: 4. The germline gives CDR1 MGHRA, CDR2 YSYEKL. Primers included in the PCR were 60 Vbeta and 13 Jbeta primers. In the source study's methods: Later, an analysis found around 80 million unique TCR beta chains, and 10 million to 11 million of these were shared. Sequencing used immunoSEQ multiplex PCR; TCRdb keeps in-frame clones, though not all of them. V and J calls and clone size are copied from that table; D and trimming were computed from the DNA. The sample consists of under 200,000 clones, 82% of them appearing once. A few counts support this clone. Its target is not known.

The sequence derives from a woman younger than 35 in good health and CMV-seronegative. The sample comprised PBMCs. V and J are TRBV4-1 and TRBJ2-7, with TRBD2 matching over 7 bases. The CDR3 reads CASSQESSGTYEQYV. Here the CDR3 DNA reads TGCGCCAGCAGCCAAGAGTCTAGCGGAACCTACGAGCAGTACGTC.